This is a list of T cell receptor beta chains from one sample in a study of T-cell memory formation after mild COVID-19. TCRdb re-analysed the 5' RACE reads in MiXCR, keeping a single row per CDR3 protein. The sample lists about 170,000 distinct CDR3 sequences; 13% were seen once. Sequencing input: PBMCs or a T cell subset sorted from them (not recorded which). The receptors shown here come from a man aged 18 to 29 who had mild COVID-19 (a few samples of this study predate the infection). Cell type and time point are not known. The CDR3 runs from the conserved cysteine through the conserved F or W. The D gene is left open where the match is weak. Clone size is given for some rows only: seen once, a few or many times, or a class if the clone is expanded.

clone size: -
D gene: -
V gene: TRBV18
J gene: TRBJ2-5
CDR3 protein: CASSPLRGETQYF
CDR3 DNA: TGTGCCAGCTCACCCCTCCGTGGGGAGACCCAGTACTTC

clone size: -
D gene: TRBD1
V gene: TRBV29-1
J gene: TRBJ2-5
CDR3 protein: CSVGLTGRKTQYF
CDR3 DNA: TGCAGCGTCGGATTGACAGGGAGAAAGACCCAGTACTTC

clone size: -
D gene: TRBD2
V gene: TRBV12-3/TRBV12-4
J gene: TRBJ2-5
CDR3 protein: CASSLRTSGGRETQYF
CDR3 DNA: TGTGCCAGCAGTCTAAGGACTAGCGGGGGCAGGGAGACCCAGTACTTC

clone size: few
D gene: -
V gene: TRBV7-2
J gene: TRBJ2-5
CDR3 protein: CASSRFWGVGETQYF
CDR3 DNA: TGTGCCAGCAGTCGTTTTTGGGGGGTTGGTGAGACCCAGTACTTC

clone size: many
D gene: -
V gene: TRBV12-3/TRBV12-4
J gene: TRBJ2-5
CDR3 protein: CASSLGQYQETQYF
CDR3 DNA: TGTGCCAGCAGTTTAGGACAGTACCAAGAGACCCAGTACTTC

clone size: -
D gene: TRBD2
V gene: TRBV2
J gene: TRBJ2-3
CDR3 protein: CASKRLASRLDTQYF
CDR3 DNA: TGTGCCAGCAAAAGACTAGCCTCGCGTTTAGATACGCAGTATTTT

clone size: few
D gene: -
V gene: TRBV4-3
J gene: TRBJ2-1
CDR3 protein: CASSQDNEQFF
CDR3 DNA: TGCGCCAGCAGCCAAGACAATGAGCAGTTCTTC

clone size: -
D gene: -
V gene: TRBV12-3/TRBV12-4
J gene: TRBJ1-5
CDR3 protein: CASSFGGDQPQHF
CDR3 DNA: TGTGCCAGCAGTTTCGGCGGAGATCAGCCCCAGCATTTT

clone size: -
D gene: TRBD1
V gene: TRBV18
J gene: TRBJ1-1
CDR3 protein: CASSPIMGQTNTEAFF
CDR3 DNA: TGTGCCAGCTCACCTATTATGGGACAGACAAACACTGAAGCTTTCTTT

clone size: -
D gene: TRBD1
V gene: TRBV3-1
J gene: TRBJ2-1
CDR3 protein: CASSQAGTGSSEQFF
CDR3 DNA: TGTGCCAGCAGCCAAGCCGGGACAGGGTCTAGTGAGCAGTTCTTC

clone size: few
D gene: -
V gene: TRBV5-6
J gene: TRBJ2-5
CDR3 protein: CASSSASGSETQYF
CDR3 DNA: TGTGCCAGCAGTTCCGCTTCAGGTTCAGAGACCCAGTACTTC

clone size: few
D gene: -
V gene: TRBV7-2
J gene: TRBJ2-7
CDR3 protein: CASSRDGSEQYF
CDR3 DNA: TGTGCCAGCAGCCGAGACGGCAGCGAGCAGTACTTC

clone size: -
D gene: TRBD1
V gene: TRBV11-2
J gene: TRBJ2-7
CDR3 protein: CASSPLRGQGRHEQYF
CDR3 DNA: TGTGCCAGCAGCCCACTCAGGGGGCAGGGGCGCCACGAGCAGTACTTC

clone size: few
D gene: -
V gene: TRBV15
J gene: TRBJ2-1
CDR3 protein: CATSRDLVGGYNEQFF
CDR3 DNA: TGTGCCACCAGCAGAGATTTGGTCGGGGGCTACAATGAGCAGTTCTTC

clone size: few
D gene: -
V gene: TRBV10-1
J gene: TRBJ2-3
CDR3 protein: CASSDVGVTDTQYF
CDR3 DNA: TGCGCCAGCAGTGATGTTGGGGTCACAGATACGCAGTATTTT

clone size: -
D gene: TRBD1
V gene: TRBV18
J gene: TRBJ1-5
CDR3 protein: CASSEQGAGNQPQHF
CDR3 DNA: TGTGCCAGCTCAGAGCAGGGGGCGGGCAATCAGCCCCAGCATTTT

clone size: -
D gene: -
V gene: TRBV15
J gene: TRBJ1-1
CDR3 protein: CATSRDLRGRAFF
CDR3 DNA: TGTGCCACCAGCAGAGATCTCAGGGGAAGAGCTTTCTTT

clone size: -
D gene: TRBD2
V gene: TRBV7-2
J gene: TRBJ2-5
CDR3 protein: CASGTSGAPKYF
CDR3 DNA: TGTGCCAGCGGGACTAGCGGGGCCCCAAAGTACTTC

clone size: many
D gene: -
V gene: TRBV5-1
J gene: TRBJ1-6
CDR3 protein: CASSNQGHNSPLHF
CDR3 DNA: TGCGCCAGCAGCAATCAGGGGCATAATTCACCCCTCCACTTT

clone size: few
D gene: TRBD1
V gene: TRBV6-6
J gene: TRBJ2-3
CDR3 protein: CASRPGQGHTDTQYF
CDR3 DNA: TGTGCCAGCAGGCCGGGACAGGGCCACACAGATACGCAGTATTTT

clone size: few
D gene: -
V gene: TRBV20-1
J gene: TRBJ1-3
CDR3 protein: CSARGGRGNTIYF
CDR3 DNA: TGCAGTGCTCGGGGGGGGCGTGGAAACACCATATATTTT

clone size: few
D gene: TRBD1
V gene: TRBV29-1
J gene: TRBJ1-1
CDR3 protein: CSVHRGWNTEAFF
CDR3 DNA: TGCAGCGTCCACAGGGGCTGGAACACTGAAGCTTTCTTT